The 9 T cell receptor beta chains presented below share a single source sample, sequenced in a study of blood T cell repertoires in COVID-19. Sequencing used immunoSEQ multiplex PCR; TCRdb keeps in-frame clones, though not all of them. The sample shows more than 300,000 clones, nearly 90% of them seen only once. The sequenced sample was peripheral blood. These receptors all stem from a woman aged 25 to 39 with COVID-19, enrolled during active disease.

The chain combines TRBV5-4 with TRBJ2-2; tentatively, D is TRBD2 (7 bases). The length of the CDR3 is 15 residues. Deletions cut 3 bases from V and 0 bases from J, with 9 bases between. CDR1 SGHNT and CDR2 YYREEE come from the germline V gene (reference sequence). The chain's CDR3 is CASSWGGPNTGELFF. The CDR3 DNA reads TGTGCCAGCAGCTGGGGGGGGCCGAACACCGGGGAGCTGTTTTTT.

The chain combines TRBV2 with TRBJ1-6; 7 bases match TRBD1. V was clipped by 6 bases and J by 6 bases; unmatched bases: 5. Germline values: CDR1 SNHLY, CDR2 FYNNEI. The CDR3 extends over 14 amino acids. CDR3 sequence reads: CASRIRDSNSPLHF. CDR3 nucleotides: TGTGCCAGCAGAATAAGGGACAGTAATTCACCCCTCCACTTT.

J is TRBJ2-5 and V is TRBV7-2; TRBD2 might be the D (6 bases). Germline-derived CDR1 and CDR2 are SGHTA and FQGNSA. The CDR3 loop spans 16 amino acids. V was shortened by 0 bases and J by 2 bases, with 13 bases between the two germline ends. CDR3 region: CASSLAWSGPQETQYF. The CDR3 nucleotides read TGTGCCAGCAGCTTAGCGTGGAGCGGGCCTCAAGAGACCCAGTACTTC.

The CDR3 spells CAISDRGRGITYEQYF. As DNA, the CDR3 is TGTGCCATCAGTGATCGGGGTCGGGGTATCACCTACGAGCAGTACTTC. V gene TRBV10-3 combines with J gene TRBJ2-7; TRBD2 might be the D (5 bases). Germline CDR1 reads ENHRY; CDR2 reads SYGVKD. The CDR3 has 16 residues. V lost 3 bases and J lost 2, with 17 bases in between.

The CDR3 reads CASMWGSGTEAFF. The CDR3 DNA reads as TGTGCCAGCATGTGGGGCTCGGGTACTGAAGCTTTCTTT. The J gene is TRBJ1-1, the V gene TRBV2; TRBD1 might be the D (5 bases). V lost 7 bases, J lost 5 bases, and 14 bases lay in between. CDR1 is SNHLY and CDR2 is FYNNEI in the germline V gene. The CDR3 is 13 residues long.

The chain carries TRBV7-9 and TRBJ1-4; TRBD1 matches 7 bases. Germline trimming cut 1 base from V and 10 bases from J; bases unmatched to any gene: 3. This CDR3 comprises 13 residues. CDR1 SEHNR and CDR2 FQNEAQ come from the germline V gene (reference sequence). The CDR3 sequence is CASSLVTGVKLFF. The DNA for the CDR3 is TGTGCCAGCAGCTTAGTCACAGGGGTAAAACTGTTTTTT.

This clone appeared a single time. This chain joins TRBV19 and TRBJ2-3; TRBD2 agrees at 14 bases. Trimming at V came to 5 bases and at J to 2 bases, leaving 3 bases not matched to a gene. This CDR3 comprises 16 residues. Germline values: CDR1 LNHDA, CDR2 SQIVND (reference sequence). The CDR3 DNA is TGTGCCAGTAGTGTGACTAGCGGGGGGGCCACAGATACGCAGTATTTT. Translating it yields CASSVTSGGATDTQYF.

This chain joins TRBV19 and TRBJ1-5; perhaps TRBD1 as D (5 bases). This CDR3 comprises 16 residues. Between the trimmed V and J ends, which lost 3 bases and 0 bases, there was a span of 12 bases. CDR1 and CDR2 (germline): LNHDA, SQIVND (reference sequence). CDR3 residues: CASSIPAGLSNQPQHF. CDR3 DNA: TGTGCCAGTAGTATCCCGGCAGGGCTTAGCAATCAGCCCCAGCATTTT.

The chain joins TRBV6-4 to TRBJ2-2; D ambiguous. V was clipped by 4 bases and J by 2 bases, with 8 bases between them. Germline V gene data show CDR1 as MRHNA and CDR2 as SNTAGT. The CDR3 contains 14 residues. The CDR3 loop reads CASSGQPNTGELFF. CDR3 nucleotide sequence: TGTGCCAGCAGTGGACAACCAAACACCGGGGAGCTGTTTTTT.